This T cell receptor beta chain was documented in a study of T cell repertoires in cytomegalovirus infection. TCRdb re-called the reads through MiXCR, storing one row per CDR3 protein. The sample lists hundreds of thousands of distinct CDR3 sequences, 9.5% occurring once. The sample was PBMCs. This TCR came from a human donor in good health (CMV status not recorded). Some clones in this sample may be carry-over from other donors' samples.

The CDR3 DNA sequence: TGTGCCAGCAGGGCTTCCGGGATCCCTTACAATGAGCAGTTCTTC. Its translation is CASRASGIPYNEQFF. The chain couples TRBV6-2 or TRBV6-3 to TRBJ2-1; a weak D match, TRBD2 (5 bases). The V gene lost 6 bases and the J gene lost 4 bases, with 16 bases spanning the gap. The CDR3 contains 15 residues. Germline V gene lookup returns CDR1 MNHEY and CDR2 SVGEGT.